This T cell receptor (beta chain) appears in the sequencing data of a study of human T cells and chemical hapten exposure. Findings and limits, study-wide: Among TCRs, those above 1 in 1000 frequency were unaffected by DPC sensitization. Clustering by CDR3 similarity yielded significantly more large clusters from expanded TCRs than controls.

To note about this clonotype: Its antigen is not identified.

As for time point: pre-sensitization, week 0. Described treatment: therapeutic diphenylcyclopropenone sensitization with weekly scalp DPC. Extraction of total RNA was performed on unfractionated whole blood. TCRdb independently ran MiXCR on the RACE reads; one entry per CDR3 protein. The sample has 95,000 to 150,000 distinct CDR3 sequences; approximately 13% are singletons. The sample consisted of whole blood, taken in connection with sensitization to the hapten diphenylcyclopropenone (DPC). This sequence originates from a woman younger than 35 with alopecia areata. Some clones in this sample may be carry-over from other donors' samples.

CDR3 in DNA: TGCAGTGCTAGAGGTGACAGGGGCATCACTGAAGCTTTCTTT. This codes for CSARGDRGITEAFF. The rearrangement uses TRBV20-1 and TRBJ1-1; 8 bases agree with TRBD1. Germline lookup yields CDR1 DFQATT and CDR2 SNEGSKA (reference sequence). This CDR3 has 14 residues. V dropped 1 base and J dropped 4; count of bases not matched to a gene: 5.